The rows below give T cell receptor beta chains drawn from one sample of a study of cytomegalovirus exposure and HLA in healthy donors. Profiling relied on immunoSEQ multiplex PCR, and the TCRdb table lists in-frame clones only, not all of them. Of approximately 190,000 clones in the sample, over 75% were seen once. Sequencing was done on a sample of PBMCs. The receptors come from a man in his fifties or sixties in good health and CMV-seronegative. The CDR3 runs from the conserved cysteine through the conserved F or W. D genes are given only for firm matches. Clone size is stated in some rows and not others, as once, few, many or a class when expanded.

TRBJ1-2 | NA | NA | TRBV7-9 | CASSEFLDARGYTF | TGTGCCAGCAGCGAGTTCCTCGATGCGCGGGGCTACACCTTC
TRBJ2-1 | NA | TRBD1 | TRBV10-2 | CASSESRQGDNEQFF | TGCGCCAGCAGTGAGTCGAGGCAGGGGGACAATGAGCAGTTCTTC
TRBJ1-4 | NA | NA | TRBV9 | CASSFAALSNEKLFF | TGTGCCAGCAGTTTCGCGGCGCTCAGTAATGAAAAACTGTTTTTT
TRBJ2-5 | NA | NA | TRBV9 | CASSVGKLGGVLQETQYF | TGTGCCAGCAGCGTAGGAAAATTAGGGGGGGTCCTCCAAGAGACCCAGTACTTC
TRBJ1-1 | NA | NA | TRBV7-9 | CSSSLVREAFF | TGTTCCAGCAGCTTAGTTCGTGAAGCTTTCTTT
TRBJ1-2 | NA | TRBD1 | TRBV7-9 | CSSSLPGQGNYGYTF | TGTTCCAGCAGCCTCCCGGGACAGGGAAACTATGGCTACACCTTC
TRBJ2-7 | NA | TRBD2 | TRBV6-5 | CASSYSGLAGHEQYF | TGTGCCAGCAGTTACTCGGGACTAGCGGGGCACGAGCAGTACTTC
TRBJ2-2 | NA | TRBD2 | TRBV6-5 | CASKPGLAGTGELFF | TGTGCCAGCAAGCCGGGACTAGCGGGCACCGGGGAGCTGTTTTTT
TRBJ2-2 | NA | NA | TRBV4-3 | CASSQDRGARELFF | TGCGCCAGCAGCCAAGATCGGGGGGCTCGGGAGCTGTTTTTT
TRBJ1-1 | NA | NA | TRBV21-1 | CASSVQDANTEAFF | TGTGCCAGCAGCGTACAGGACGCCAACACTGAAGCTTTCTTT
TRBJ2-1 | NA | TRBD2 | TRBV5-6 | CASSLERTSLSHEQFF | TGTGCCAGCAGCTTGGAGCGGACTAGCCTCTCCCATGAGCAGTTCTTC
TRBJ1-1 | NA | NA | TRBV6-1 | CASRTRVGTEAFF | TGTGCCAGCAGAACCAGGGTGGGCACTGAAGCTTTCTTT
TRBJ2-2 | NA | NA | TRBV5-1 | CASSSPFFPTGNTGELFF | TGCGCCAGCAGCTCCCCCTTCTTCCCAACGGGGAACACCGGGGAGCTGTTTTTT
TRBJ1-1 | NA | NA | TRBV7-8 | CASSLGGGTEAFF | TGTGCCAGCAGCTTAGGGGGGGGGACTGAAGCTTTCTTT
TRBJ1-2 | NA | NA | TRBV25-1 | CASRGAGFGLDGYTF | TGTGCCAGCAGGGGAGCGGGCTTTGGTTTGGATGGCTACACCTTC
TRBJ2-3 | NA | NA | TRBV10-3 | CAISESRTPTDTQYF | TGTGCCATCAGTGAGTCTAGGACTCCCACAGATACGCAGTATTTT
TRBJ2-5 | once | NA | TRBV2 | CASSVPGRQTQYF | TGTGCCAGCAGTGTCCCAGGGCGACAGACCCAGTACTTC
TRBJ2-1 | NA | TRBD2 | TRBV11-3 | CASSYGGGSYNEQFF | TGTGCCAGCAGCTACGGGGGGGGCTCCTACAATGAGCAGTTCTTC
TRBJ2-7 | NA | NA | TRBV13 | CASSFRQAYEQYF | TGTGCCAGCAGCTTCAGGCAGGCCTACGAGCAGTACTTC
TRBJ1-2 | NA | NA | TRBV4-2 | CASSRTDYYGYTF | TGTGCCAGCAGCCGGACGGACTACTATGGCTACACCTTC
TRBJ2-1 | NA | TRBD1 | TRBV7-8 | CASSFTPGQGNEQFF | TGTGCCAGCAGCTTTACTCCGGGACAGGGCAATGAGCAGTTCTTC
TRBJ2-1 | NA | NA | TRBV5-1 | CASSLLGQINEQFF | TGCGCCAGCAGCTTGTTAGGACAAATCAATGAGCAGTTCTTC
TRBJ2-2 | NA | NA | TRBV11-2 | CASSLLSQGNTGELFF | TGTGCCAGCAGCTTACTTTCCCAGGGCAACACCGGGGAGCTGTTTTTT
TRBJ1-2 | NA | TRBD1 | TRBV19 | CASSSTGGLLGGYTF | TGTGCCAGTAGTAGCACAGGGGGCCTACTCGGAGGCTACACCTTC
TRBJ2-2 | NA | TRBD1 | TRBV7-8 | CASSLARGTGNPTGELFF | TGTGCCAGCAGCTTAGCGAGGGGGACAGGGAACCCCACCGGGGAGCTGTTTTTT
TRBJ1-6 | NA | NA | TRBV10-3 | CAISESPGRKDSPLHF | TGTGCCATCAGTGAGAGCCCGGGGAGGAAGGATTCACCCCTCCACTTT
TRBJ2-7 | NA | TRBD1 | TRBV7-8 | CASSFGTGTYEQYF | TGTGCCAGCAGCTTCGGGACAGGGACCTACGAGCAGTACTTC
TRBJ1-3 | NA | NA | TRBV15 | CATGRQSSGNTIYF | TGTGCCACAGGACGACAGAGCTCTGGAAACACCATATATTTT
TRBJ2-7 | NA | TRBD1 | TRBV5-6 | CASSLGGTGNSYEQYF | TGTGCCAGCAGCTTGGGAGGGACAGGAAACTCCTACGAGCAGTACTTC
TRBJ1-2 | once | TRBD1 | TRBV23-1 | CASRSNPDRAAGYTF | TGCGCCAGCAGATCTAACCCGGACAGGGCGGCTGGCTACACCTTC
TRBJ2-1 | NA | TRBD2 | TRBV11-3 | CASSRGDEQFF | TGTGCCAGCAGCCGGGGGGATGAGCAGTTCTTC
TRBJ1-1 | NA | NA | TRBV29-1 | CSGGGTHGNTEAFF | TGCAGCGGTGGGGGGACCCACGGGAACACTGAAGCTTTCTTT
TRBJ2-4 | NA | NA | TRBV4-1 | CASSGPGRGKNIQYF | TGCGCCAGCAGTGGCCCAGGGCGGGGCAAAAACATTCAGTACTTC
TRBJ2-1 | NA | NA | TRBV9 | CASSHPELGSIEQFF | TGTGCCAGCAGCCACCCCGAGCTCGGGAGCATTGAGCAGTTCTTC
TRBJ1-1 | NA | TRBD1 | TRBV7-9 | CASSPRTGTNTEAFF | TGTGCCAGCAGCCCCCGGACAGGGACAAACACTGAAGCTTTCTTT
TRBJ1-4 | NA | TRBD1 | TRBV7-9 | CASSIRGTGRSLLEKLFF | TGTGCCAGCAGCATCCGCGGGACAGGGCGAAGTTTATTAGAAAAACTGTTTTTT